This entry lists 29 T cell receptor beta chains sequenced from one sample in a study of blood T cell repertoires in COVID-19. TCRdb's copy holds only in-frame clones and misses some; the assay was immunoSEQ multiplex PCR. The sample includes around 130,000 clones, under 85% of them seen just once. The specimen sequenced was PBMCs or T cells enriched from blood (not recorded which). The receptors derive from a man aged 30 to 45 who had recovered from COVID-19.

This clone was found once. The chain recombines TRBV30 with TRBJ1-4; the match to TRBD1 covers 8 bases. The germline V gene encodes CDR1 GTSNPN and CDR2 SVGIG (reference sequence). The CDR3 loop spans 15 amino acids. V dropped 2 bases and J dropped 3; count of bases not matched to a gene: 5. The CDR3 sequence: CAWSQRTGPNEKLFF. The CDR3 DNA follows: TGTGCCTGGAGTCAAAGGACAGGGCCTAATGAAAAACTGTTTTTT.

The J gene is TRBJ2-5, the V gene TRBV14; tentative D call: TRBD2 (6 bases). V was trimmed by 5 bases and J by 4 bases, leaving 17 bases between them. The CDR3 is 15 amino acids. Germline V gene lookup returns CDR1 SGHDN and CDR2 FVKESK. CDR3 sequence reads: CASSDEGRGLETQYF. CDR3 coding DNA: TGTGCCAGCAGCGACGAGGGTCGGGGGTTAGAGACCCAGTACTTC.

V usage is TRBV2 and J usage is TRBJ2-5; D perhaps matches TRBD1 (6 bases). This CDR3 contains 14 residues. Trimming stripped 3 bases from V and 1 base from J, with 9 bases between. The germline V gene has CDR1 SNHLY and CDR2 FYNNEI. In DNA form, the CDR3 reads TGTGCCAGCAGTGAGGGGGCAATCCAAGAGACCCAGTACTTC. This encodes CASSEGAIQETQYF.

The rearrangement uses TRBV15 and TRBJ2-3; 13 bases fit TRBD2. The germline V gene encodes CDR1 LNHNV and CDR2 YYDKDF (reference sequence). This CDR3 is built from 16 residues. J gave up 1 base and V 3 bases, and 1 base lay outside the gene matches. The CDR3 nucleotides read TGTGCCACCAGCAGGGGGACTAGCGGGGGCACAGATACGCAGTATTTT. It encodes CATSRGTSGGTDTQYF.

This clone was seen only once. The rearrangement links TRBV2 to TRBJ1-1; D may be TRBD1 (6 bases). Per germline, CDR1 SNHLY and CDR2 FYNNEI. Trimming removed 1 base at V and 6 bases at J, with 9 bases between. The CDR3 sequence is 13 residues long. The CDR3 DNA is TGTGCCAGCAGTGAAGGGAGACAGGCTGAAGCTTTCTTT. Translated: CASSEGRQAEAFF.

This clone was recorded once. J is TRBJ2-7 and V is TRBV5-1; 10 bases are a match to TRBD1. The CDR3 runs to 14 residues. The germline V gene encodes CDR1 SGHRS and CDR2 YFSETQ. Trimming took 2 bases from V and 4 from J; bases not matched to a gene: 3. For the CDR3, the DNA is TGCGCCAGCAGCTTCGGGACAGGGGCTTACGAGCAGTACTTC. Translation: CASSFGTGAYEQYF.

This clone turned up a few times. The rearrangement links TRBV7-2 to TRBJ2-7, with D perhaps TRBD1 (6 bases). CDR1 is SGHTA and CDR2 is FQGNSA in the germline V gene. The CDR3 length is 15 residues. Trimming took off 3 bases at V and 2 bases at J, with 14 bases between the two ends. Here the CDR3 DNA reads TGTGCCAGCAGCTTTCTGGGGGACAAAGCCTACGAGCAGTACTTC. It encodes CASSFLGDKAYEQYF.

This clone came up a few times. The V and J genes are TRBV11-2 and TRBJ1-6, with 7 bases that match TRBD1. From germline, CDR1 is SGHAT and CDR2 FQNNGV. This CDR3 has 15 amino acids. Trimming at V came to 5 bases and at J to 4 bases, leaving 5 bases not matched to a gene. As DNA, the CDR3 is TGTGCCAGCAGCCAATGGACAGGTTATAATTCACCCCTCCACTTT. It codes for CASSQWTGYNSPLHF.

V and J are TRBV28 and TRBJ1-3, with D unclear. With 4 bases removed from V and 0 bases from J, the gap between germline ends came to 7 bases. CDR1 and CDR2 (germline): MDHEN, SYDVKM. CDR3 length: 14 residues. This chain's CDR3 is CASSSRFSGNTIYF. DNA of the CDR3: TGTGCCAGCAGTTCGCGGTTCTCTGGAAACACCATATATTTT.

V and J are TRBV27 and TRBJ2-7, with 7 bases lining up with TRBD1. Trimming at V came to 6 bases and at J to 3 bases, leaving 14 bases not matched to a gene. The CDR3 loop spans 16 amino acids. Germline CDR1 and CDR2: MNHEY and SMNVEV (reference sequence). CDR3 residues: CASSSSKGQSDYEQYF. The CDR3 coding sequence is TGTGCCAGCAGCTCTTCGAAGGGACAGTCTGACTACGAGCAGTACTTC.

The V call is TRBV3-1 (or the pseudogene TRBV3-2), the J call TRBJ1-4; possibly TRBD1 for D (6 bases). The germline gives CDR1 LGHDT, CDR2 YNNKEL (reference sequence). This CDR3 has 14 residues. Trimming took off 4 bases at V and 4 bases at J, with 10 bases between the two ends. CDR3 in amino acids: CASSPRQDNEKLFF. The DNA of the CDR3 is TGTGCCAGCAGCCCCCGACAGGATAATGAAAAACTGTTTTTT.

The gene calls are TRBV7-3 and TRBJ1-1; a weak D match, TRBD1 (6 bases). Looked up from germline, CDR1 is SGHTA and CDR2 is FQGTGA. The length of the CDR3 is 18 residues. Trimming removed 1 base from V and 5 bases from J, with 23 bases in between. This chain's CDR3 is CASSLIGGGTRERTEAFF. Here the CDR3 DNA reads TGTGCCAGCAGCTTAATAGGGGGAGGGACCAGGGAACGGACTGAAGCTTTCTTT.

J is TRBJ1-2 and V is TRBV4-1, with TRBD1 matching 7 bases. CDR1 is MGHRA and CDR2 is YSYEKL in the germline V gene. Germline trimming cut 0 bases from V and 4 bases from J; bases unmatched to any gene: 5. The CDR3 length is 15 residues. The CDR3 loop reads CASSQDAGGSYGYTF. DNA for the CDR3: TGCGCCAGCAGCCAAGATGCAGGGGGGAGCTATGGCTACACCTTC.

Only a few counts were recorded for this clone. CDR3 sequence: CASSEIGHQPQHF. CDR3 bases: TGCGCCAGCAGTGAGATTGGGCATCAGCCCCAGCATTTT. The rearrangement joins TRBV10-1 to TRBJ1-5; D call uncertain. V dropped 2 bases and J dropped 5 bases, with 7 bases sitting between them. Looked up from germline, CDR1 is WNHNN and CDR2 is SYGVQD (reference sequence). The CDR3 contains 13 residues.

CDR3 nucleotides: TGTGCCAGCAGCCAGCCGTCGGGTGGCTACACCTTC. Translation: CASSQPSGGYTF. V is TRBV13 and J is TRBJ1-2; D gene uncertain. The germline V and J ends were trimmed by 5 bases and 7 bases, with 11 bases remaining between them. This CDR3 region has 12 residues. In germline, CDR1 is PRHDT, CDR2 FYEKMQ (reference sequence).

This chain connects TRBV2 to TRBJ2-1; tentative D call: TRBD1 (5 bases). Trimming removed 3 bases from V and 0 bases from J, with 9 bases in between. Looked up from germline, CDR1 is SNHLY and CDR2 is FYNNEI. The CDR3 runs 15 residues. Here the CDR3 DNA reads TGTGCCAGCAGTGACGACAGTTACTCCTACAATGAGCAGTTCTTC. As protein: CASSDDSYSYNEQFF.

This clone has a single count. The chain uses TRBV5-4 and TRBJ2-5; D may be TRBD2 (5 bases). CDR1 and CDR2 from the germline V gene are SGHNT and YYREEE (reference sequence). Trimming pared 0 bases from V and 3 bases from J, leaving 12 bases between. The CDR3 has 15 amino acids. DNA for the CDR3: TGTGCCAGCAGCTTGGAGTTGATGGGAGAAGAGACCCAGTACTTC. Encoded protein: CASSLELMGEETQYF.

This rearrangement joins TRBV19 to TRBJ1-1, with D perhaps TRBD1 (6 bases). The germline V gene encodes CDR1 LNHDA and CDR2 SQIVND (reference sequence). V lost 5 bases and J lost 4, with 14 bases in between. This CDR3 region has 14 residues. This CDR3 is CASSFRGRGTEAFF. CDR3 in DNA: TGTGCCAGTAGTTTCAGGGGAAGGGGCACTGAAGCTTTCTTT. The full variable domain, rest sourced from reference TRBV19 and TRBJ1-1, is DGGITQSPKYLFRKEGQNVTLSCEQNLNHDAMYWYRQDPGQGLRLIYYSQIVNDFQKGDIAEGYSVSREKKESFPLTVTSAQKNPTAFYLCASSFRGRGTEAFFGQGTRLTVV.

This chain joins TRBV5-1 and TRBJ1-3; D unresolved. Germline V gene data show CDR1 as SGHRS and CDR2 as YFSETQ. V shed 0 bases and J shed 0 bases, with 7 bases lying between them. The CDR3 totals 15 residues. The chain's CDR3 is CASSLGGSSGNTIYF. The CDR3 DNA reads TGCGCCAGCAGCTTGGGAGGAAGCTCTGGAAACACCATATATTTT.

CDR3 in amino acids: CSVVSGQGPGKLFF. Here the CDR3 DNA reads TGCAGCGTTGTATCCGGACAAGGTCCAGGAAAACTGTTTTTT. J is TRBJ1-4 and V is TRBV29-1; D might be TRBD1 (5 bases). The CDR3 sequence is 14 residues long. In germline, CDR1 is SQVTM, CDR2 ANQGSEA. V was clipped by 4 bases and J by 10 bases, with 19 bases between them.

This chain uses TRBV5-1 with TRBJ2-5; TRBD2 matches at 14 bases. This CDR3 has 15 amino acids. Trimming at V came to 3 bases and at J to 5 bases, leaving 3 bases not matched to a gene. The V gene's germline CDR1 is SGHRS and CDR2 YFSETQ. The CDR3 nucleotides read TGCGCCAGCAGCTGGGGACTAGCGGGAGAGGAGACCCAGTACTTC. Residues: CASSWGLAGEETQYF.

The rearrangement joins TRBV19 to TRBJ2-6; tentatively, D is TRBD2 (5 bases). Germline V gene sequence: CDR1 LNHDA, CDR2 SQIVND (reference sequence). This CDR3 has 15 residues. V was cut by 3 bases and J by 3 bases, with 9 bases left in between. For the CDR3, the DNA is TGTGCCAGTAGTATCCCAGAGGGTGGGGCCAACGTCCTGACTTTC. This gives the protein CASSIPEGGANVLTF.

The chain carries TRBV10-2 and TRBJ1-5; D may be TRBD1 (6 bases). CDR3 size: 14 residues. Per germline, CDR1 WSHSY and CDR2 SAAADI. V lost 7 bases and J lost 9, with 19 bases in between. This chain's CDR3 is CASNPDRAVGPQHF. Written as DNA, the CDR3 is TGCGCCAGCAACCCGGACAGAGCAGTGGGGCCCCAGCATTTT.

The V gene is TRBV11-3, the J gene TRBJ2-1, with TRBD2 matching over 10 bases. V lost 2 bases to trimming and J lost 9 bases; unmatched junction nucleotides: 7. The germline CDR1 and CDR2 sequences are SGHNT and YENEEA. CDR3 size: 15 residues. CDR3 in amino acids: CASSLKSGGAPEQFF. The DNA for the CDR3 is TGTGCCAGCAGCTTAAAGAGCGGGGGGGCCCCTGAGCAGTTCTTC.

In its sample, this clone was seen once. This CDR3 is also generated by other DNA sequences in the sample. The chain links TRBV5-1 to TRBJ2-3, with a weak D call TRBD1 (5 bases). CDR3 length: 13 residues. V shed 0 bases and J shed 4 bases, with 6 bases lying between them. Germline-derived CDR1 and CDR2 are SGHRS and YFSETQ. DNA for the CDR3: TGCGCCAGCAGCTTGGAAGGGGCAGATACGCAGTATTTT. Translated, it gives CASSLEGADTQYF.

The CDR3 spells CASSVEQGPGQPQHF. DNA for the CDR3: TGTGCCAGCAGCGTGGAACAGGGGCCAGGTCAGCCCCAGCATTTT. V gene TRBV6-5 combines with J gene TRBJ1-5; 7 bases map to TRBD1. V gave up 6 bases and J gave up 6 bases; unmatched junction bases: 11. The germline CDR1 and CDR2 sequences are MNHEY and SVGAGI. The CDR3 loop spans 15 amino acids.

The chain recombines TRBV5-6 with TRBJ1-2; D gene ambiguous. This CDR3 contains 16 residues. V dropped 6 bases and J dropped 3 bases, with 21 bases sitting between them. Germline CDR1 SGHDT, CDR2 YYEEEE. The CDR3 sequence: CASTISPTLADYGYTF. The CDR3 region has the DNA TGTGCCAGCACCATCTCCCCGACTCTTGCGGACTATGGCTACACCTTC.

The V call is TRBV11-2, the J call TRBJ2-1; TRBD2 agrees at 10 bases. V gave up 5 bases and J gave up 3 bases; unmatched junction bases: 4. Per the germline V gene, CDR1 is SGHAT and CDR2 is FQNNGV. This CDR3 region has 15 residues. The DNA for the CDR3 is TGTGCCAGCAGCAAACTAGCGGGGTACTACAATGAGCAGTTCTTC. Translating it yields CASSKLAGYYNEQFF.

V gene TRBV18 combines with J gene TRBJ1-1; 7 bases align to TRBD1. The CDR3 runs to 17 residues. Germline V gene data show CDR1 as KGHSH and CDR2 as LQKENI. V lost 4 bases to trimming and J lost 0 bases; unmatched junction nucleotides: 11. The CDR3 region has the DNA TGTGCCAGCTCACGCGACAGGGCATTCCTTTTGAACACTGAAGCTTTCTTT. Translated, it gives CASSRDRAFLLNTEAFF. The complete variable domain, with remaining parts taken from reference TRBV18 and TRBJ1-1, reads NAGVMQNPRHLVRRRGQEARLRCSPMKGHSHVYWYRQLPEEGLKFMVYLQKENIIDESGMPKERFSAEFPKEGPSILRIQQVVRGDSAAYFCASSRDRAFLLNTEAFFGQGTRLTVV.